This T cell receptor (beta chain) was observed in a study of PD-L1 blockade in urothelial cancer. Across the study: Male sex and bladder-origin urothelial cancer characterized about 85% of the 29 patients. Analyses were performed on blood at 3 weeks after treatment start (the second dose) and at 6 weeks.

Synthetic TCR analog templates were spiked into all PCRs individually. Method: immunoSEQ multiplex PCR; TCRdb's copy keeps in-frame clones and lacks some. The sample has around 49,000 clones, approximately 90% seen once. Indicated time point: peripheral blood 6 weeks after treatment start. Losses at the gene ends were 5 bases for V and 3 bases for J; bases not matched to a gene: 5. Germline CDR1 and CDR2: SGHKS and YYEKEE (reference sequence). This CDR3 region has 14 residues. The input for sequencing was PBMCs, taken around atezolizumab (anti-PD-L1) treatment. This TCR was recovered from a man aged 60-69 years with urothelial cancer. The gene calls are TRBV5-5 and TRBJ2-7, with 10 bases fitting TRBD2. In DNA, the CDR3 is TGTGCCAGCAGGCTGGGACTAGCGAACTACGAGCAGTACTTC. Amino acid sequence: CASRLGLANYEQYF.